This entry lists 17 T cell receptor beta chains sequenced from one sample in a study of spatial heterogeneity in lung cancer. These receptors lack a known antigen. Study-wide points: Tumors with more nonsynonymous mutations had more expanded intratumoral alpha and beta TCRs.

Time point: sample taken at primary tumor resection. TCRdb called the 5' RACE reads again in MiXCR, with one record for every CDR3 protein. The sample shows fewer than 30,000 distinct CDR3 sequences, approximately 6.9% of them seen only once. The source was lung tumor tissue, collected at surgery. These receptors all stem from a male donor with early-stage non-small cell lung cancer.

The genes are TRBV5-1 and TRBJ2-5; possibly TRBD1 for D (5 bases). The germline V gene encodes CDR1 SGHRS and CDR2 YFSETQ. Trimming removed 4 bases at V and 3 bases at J, with 16 bases between. The length of the CDR3 is 15 residues. The CDR3 DNA reads TGCGCCAGCAGCCTTTACCTCGGACAAGAAGAGACCCAGTACTTC. Protein sequence: CASSLYLGQEETQYF.

This clonotype was found many times. V usage is TRBV5-1 and J usage is TRBJ2-7; 9 nucleotides match TRBD1. V lost 0 bases to trimming and J lost 5 bases; unmatched junction nucleotides: 3. Germline lookup yields CDR1 SGHRS and CDR2 YFSETQ. The CDR3 consists of 14 residues. CDR3 loop: CASSLGGTGNEQYF. In DNA form, the CDR3 reads TGCGCCAGCAGCTTGGGCGGGACAGGGAACGAGCAGTACTTC.

This clonotype was recorded at least ten times. The V call is TRBV14, the J call TRBJ2-2; weak D call: TRBD2 (5 bases). Per germline, CDR1 SGHDN and CDR2 FVKESK. The CDR3 sequence is 13 residues long. V was shortened by 4 bases and J by 5 bases, with 8 bases between the two germline ends. This chain's CDR3 is CASSRGLTGELFF. Written as DNA, the CDR3 is TGTGCCAGCAGCCGCGGACTTACCGGGGAGCTGTTTTTT.

This clonotype occurred many times. The chain employs TRBV6-5 and TRBJ1-5; 8 bases align to TRBD1. Germline V gene lookup returns CDR1 MNHEY and CDR2 SVGAGI. The CDR3 runs to 14 residues. The V and J ends lost 3 bases and 6 bases, in that order; junction bases with no gene match: 4. The CDR3 here is CASSYSGGGQPQHF. The CDR3 nucleotides read TGTGCCAGCAGTTATTCAGGGGGCGGTCAGCCCCAGCATTTT.

This clonotype has ten or more counts. V and J are TRBV6-5 and TRBJ2-1, with D perhaps matching TRBD1 (5 bases). Germline-derived CDR1 and CDR2 are MNHEY and SVGAGI. The V end lost 2 bases, the J end lost 4 bases, and 12 bases lay between the germline ends. This CDR3 spans 15 amino acids. This chain's CDR3 is CASSYVTGTYNEQFF. In DNA, the CDR3 is TGTGCCAGCAGTTACGTTACAGGCACTTACAATGAGCAGTTCTTC.

There are many counts of this clonotype. V gene TRBV2 combines with J gene TRBJ2-7; D ambiguous. The CDR3 contains 12 residues. Trimming pared 1 base from V and 11 bases from J, leaving 12 bases between. The germline gives CDR1 SNHLY, CDR2 FYNNEI. CDR3 sequence (DNA): TGTGCCAGCAGTGAAGTGGGGTATGAGAAGTACTTC. Amino acid sequence: CASSEVGYEKYF.

This clonotype was observed at least ten times. V gene TRBV29-1 combines with J gene TRBJ1-2; tentatively, D is TRBD1 (6 bases). The germline V and J ends were trimmed by 4 bases and 8 bases, with 17 bases remaining between them. CDR3 length equals 13 residues. Germline loops: CDR1 SQVTM, CDR2 ANQGSEA. The DNA for the CDR3 is TGCAGCGTTGTAGAGGGGGGATTCGGAGGCTACACCTTC. It is translated as CSVVEGGFGGYTF.

V and J are TRBV7-2 and TRBJ1-6, with TRBD1 matching over 8 bases. Germline CDR1 SGHTA, CDR2 FQGNSA. V was clipped by 6 bases and J by 9 bases; unmatched bases: 10. CDR3 length equals 15 residues. The CDR3 sequence is CASSSETGVGSPLHF. CDR3 coding DNA: TGTGCCAGCAGTTCGGAGACAGGGGTCGGTTCACCCCTCCACTTT.

Concerning this clonotype: An end of the junction does not agree with germline; a read error may underlie this. The rearrangement links TRBV27 to TRBJ2-3; 7 bases line up with TRBD2. Germline V CDR1 and CDR2: MNHEY, SMNVEV (reference sequence). The CDR3 has 17 amino acids. The CDR3 region has the DNA TGTGCCACCTTAAGGTTCTACCGGGGGGAAGATACAGATACGCGGTATTTT. Protein product: CATLRFYRGEDTDTRYF.

The chain employs TRBV7-2 and TRBJ2-1; 15 bases line up with TRBD2. V was clipped by 5 bases and J by 4 bases; unmatched bases: 9. Germline CDR1 reads SGHTA; CDR2 reads FQGNSA. This CDR3 spans 18 amino acids. The CDR3 sequence: CASSPLGTSGGPYNEQFF. The CDR3 nucleotides are TGTGCCAGCAGCCCACTGGGGACTAGCGGGGGGCCATACAATGAGCAGTTCTTC.

The chain couples TRBV7-2 to TRBJ2-1; 8 bases match TRBD2. The J segment lost 2 bases and the V segment lost 5 bases, leaving 5 bases of the junction unmatched. Germline values: CDR1 SGHTA, CDR2 FQGNSA. CDR3 length: 15 residues. The CDR3 loop is CASSPPGGPYNEQFF. In nucleotides, the CDR3 is TGTGCCAGCAGCCCCCCGGGGGGGCCCTACAATGAGCAGTTCTTC.

This clonotype was counted at least ten times. This sequence joins TRBV20-1 and TRBJ2-3; 12 nucleotides line up with TRBD2. V lost 6 bases to trimming and J lost 0 bases; unmatched junction nucleotides: 7. Germline CDR1 and CDR2: DFQATT and SNEGSKA (reference sequence). The CDR3 is made up of 16 amino acids. The CDR3 DNA is TGCAGTGCCCTGACTAGCGGGGGCACTAGCACAGATACGCAGTATTTT. Amino acid sequence: CSALTSGGTSTDTQYF.

The gene calls are TRBV29-1 and TRBJ2-1; D possibly corresponds to TRBD1 (5 bases). Trimming shortened V by 2 bases and J by 4 bases, and 12 bases separated the two germline ends. This CDR3 region has 14 residues. The germline V gene has CDR1 SQVTM and CDR2 ANQGSEA. The CDR3 coding sequence is TGCAGCGTTGAACGTGGGGCCGCGTACAATGAGCAGTTCTTC. As protein: CSVERGAAYNEQFF.

The chain recombines TRBV19 with TRBJ1-6, with no clear D. V dropped 5 bases and J dropped 8 bases, with 7 bases sitting between them. Germline CDR1 LNHDA, CDR2 SQIVND (reference sequence). The CDR3 extends over 12 amino acids. The CDR3 region is CASSVKDSPLHF. The CDR3 DNA follows: TGTGCCAGTAGTGTTAAAGATTCACCCCTCCACTTT.

This clonotype appeared many times. The V and J genes are TRBV20-1 and TRBJ2-5; D is ambiguous. CDR3 length: 12 amino acids. CDR1 and CDR2 from the germline V gene are DFQATT and SNEGSKA (reference sequence). Trimming took off 6 bases at V and 0 bases at J, with 8 bases between the two ends. CDR3 DNA sequence: TGCAGTGCAGACGGAGACCAAGAGACCCAGTACTTC. Amino acids: CSADGDQETQYF.

This clonotype was counted many times. The CDR3 nucleotides are TGCAGTGCTTTCCTCGGACTAGGCCAAGAGACCCAGTACTTC. Its translation: CSAFLGLGQETQYF. This chain joins TRBV20-1 and TRBJ2-5, with TRBD2 matching 7 bases. J lost 1 base, V lost 5 bases, and 7 bases had no gene match. The germline V gene encodes CDR1 DFQATT and CDR2 SNEGSKA (reference sequence). The CDR3 totals 14 residues.

A note on this clonotype: An end of the junction does not agree with germline; a read error may underlie this. The V gene is TRBV7-9, the J gene TRBJ2-3, with 11 nucleotides matching TRBD2. CDR1 is SEHNR and CDR2 is FQNEAQ in the germline V gene (reference sequence). The CDR3 covers 15 residues. The CDR3 region has the DNA TGTGCCAGCAGCCTAGCGGGGGGATGGGCAGATACGCAGTATTTT. Translated, it gives CASSLAGGWADTQYF. Supplemented by reference TRBV7-9 and TRBJ2-3, the full variable domain reads DTGVSQNPRHKITKRGQNVTFRCDPISEHNRLYWYRQTLGQGPEFLTYFQNEAQLEKSRLLSDRFSAERPKGSFSTLEIQRTEQGDSAMYLCASSLAGGWADTQYFGPGTRLTVL.